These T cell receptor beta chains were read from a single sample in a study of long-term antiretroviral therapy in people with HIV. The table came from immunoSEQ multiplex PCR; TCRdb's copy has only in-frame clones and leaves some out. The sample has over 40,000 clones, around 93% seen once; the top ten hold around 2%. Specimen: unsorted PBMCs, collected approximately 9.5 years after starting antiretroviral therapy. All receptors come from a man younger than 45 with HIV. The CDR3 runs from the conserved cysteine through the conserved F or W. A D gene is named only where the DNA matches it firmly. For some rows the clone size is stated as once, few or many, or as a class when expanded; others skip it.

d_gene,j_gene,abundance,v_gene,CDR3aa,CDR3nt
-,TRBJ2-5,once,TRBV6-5,CASSYREGETQYF,TGTGCCAGCAGTTACAGGGAAGGAGAGACCCAGTACTTC
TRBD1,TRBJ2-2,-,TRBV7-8,CASSLSRDRGNANTGELFF,TGTGCCAGCAGCTTATCCCGGGACAGGGGGAACGCGAACACCGGGGAGCTGTTTTTT
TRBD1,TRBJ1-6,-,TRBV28,CASRSPGQGNSPLHF,TGTGCCAGCAGGTCCCCGGGACAGGGGAATTCACCCCTCCACTTT
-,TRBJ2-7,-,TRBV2,CASSEREGTTYF,TGTGCCAGCAGTGAACGAGAGGGGACAACCTACTTC
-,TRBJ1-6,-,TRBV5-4,CASSTQDSPLHF,TGTGCCAGCAGCACACAGGATTCACCCCTCCACTTT
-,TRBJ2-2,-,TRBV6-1,CAGGWRAGELFF,TGTGCCGGGGGTTGGAGGGCCGGGGAGCTGTTTTTT
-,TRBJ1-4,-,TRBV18,CASSLGPRNEKLFF,TGTGCCAGCTCCCTAGGCCCAAGGAATGAAAAACTGTTTTTT
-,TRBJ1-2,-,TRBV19,CASSIDVRQPFYGYTF,TGTGCCAGTAGTATAGATGTACGGCAGCCGTTCTATGGCTACACCTTC
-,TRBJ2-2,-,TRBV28,CASSPRGTGELFF,TGTGCCAGCAGTCCCAGGGGTACCGGGGAGCTGTTTTTT
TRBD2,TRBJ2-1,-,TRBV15,CATSRARILAGGKDEQFF,TGTGCCACCAGCAGAGCTCGGATACTAGCGGGGGGGAAAGATGAGCAGTTCTTC
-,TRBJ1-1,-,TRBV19,CASSAEQGGDTEAFF,TGTGCCAGTAGTGCGGAACAGGGCGGGGACACTGAAGCTTTCTTT
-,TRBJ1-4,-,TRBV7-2,CASSFNPTNEKLFF,TGTGCCAGCAGCTTCAACCCAACTAATGAAAAACTGTTTTTT
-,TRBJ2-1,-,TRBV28,CASSLGGGRSYNEQFF,TGTGCCAGCAGTTTGGGGGGGGGCCGCTCCTACAATGAGCAGTTCTTC
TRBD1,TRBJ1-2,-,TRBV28,CASSLPGQGEHGYTF,TGTGCCAGCAGTTTACCGGGACAGGGCGAGCATGGCTACACCTTC
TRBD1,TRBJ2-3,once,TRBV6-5,CASSGQEGGDTQYF,TGTGCCAGCAGCGGACAGGAAGGAGGAGATACGCAGTATTTT
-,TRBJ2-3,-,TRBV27,CASSFVASTDTQYF,TGTGCCAGCAGTTTTGTGGCTAGCACAGATACGCAGTATTTT
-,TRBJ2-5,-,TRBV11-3,CASSLPLRRGLETQYF,TGTGCCAGCAGCTTACCCTTGAGGAGGGGGCTAGAGACCCAGTACTTC
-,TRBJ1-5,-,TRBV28,CASLQSGQPQHF,TGTGCCAGCCTCCAGTCCGGCCAGCCCCAGCATTTT
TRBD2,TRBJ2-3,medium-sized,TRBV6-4,CASSDSSGGSDTQYF,TGTGCCAGCAGTGACTCGAGCGGGGGGTCAGATACGCAGTATTTT
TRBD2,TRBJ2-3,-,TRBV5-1,CASSEYSGGLTDTQYF,TGCGCCAGCAGCGAATATAGCGGGGGGCTTACAGATACGCAGTATTTT
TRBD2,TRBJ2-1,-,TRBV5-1,CASSLGPPELIGTSSFNEQFF,TGCGCCAGCAGCTTGGGCCCTCCTGAGTTAATAGGGACTAGCTCTTTCAATGAGCAGTTCTTC
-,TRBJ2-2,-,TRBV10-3,CAISGVGSNTGELFF,TGTGCCATCAGTGGCGTCGGTTCGAACACCGGGGAGCTGTTTTTT
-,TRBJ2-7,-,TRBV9,CASRPTQGTEDEQYF,TGTGCCAGCAGACCTACACAGGGGACTGAGGACGAGCAGTACTTC
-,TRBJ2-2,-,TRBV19,CASSYGVGELFF,TGTGCCAGTAGTTACGGGGTGGGGGAGCTGTTTTTT
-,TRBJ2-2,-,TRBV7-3,CASSSRDTGELFF,TGTGCCAGCAGTTCAAGAGACACCGGGGAGCTGTTTTTT
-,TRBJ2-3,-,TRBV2,CASSDVLGTDTQYF,TGTGCCAGCTCAGACGTTTTGGGCACAGATACGCAGTATTTT
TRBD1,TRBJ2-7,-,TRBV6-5,CASSPGTGIHEQYF,TGTGCCAGCAGCCCCGGGACAGGGATCCACGAGCAGTACTTC
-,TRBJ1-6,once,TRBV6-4,CASSASTGNNSPLHF,TGTGCCAGCTCAGCCAGCACAGGGAATAATTCACCCCTCCACTTT